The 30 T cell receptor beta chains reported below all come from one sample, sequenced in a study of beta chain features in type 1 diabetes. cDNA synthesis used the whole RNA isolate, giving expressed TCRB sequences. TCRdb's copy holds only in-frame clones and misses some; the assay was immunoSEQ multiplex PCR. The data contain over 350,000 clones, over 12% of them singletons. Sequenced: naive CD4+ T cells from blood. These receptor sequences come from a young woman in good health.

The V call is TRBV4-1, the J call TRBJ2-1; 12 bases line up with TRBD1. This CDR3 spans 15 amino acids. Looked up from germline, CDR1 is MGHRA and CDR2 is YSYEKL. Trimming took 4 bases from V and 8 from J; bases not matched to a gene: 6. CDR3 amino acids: CASSLPGQGAYEQFF. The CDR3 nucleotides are TGCGCCAGCAGCCTTCCGGGACAGGGGGCCTATGAGCAGTTCTTC.

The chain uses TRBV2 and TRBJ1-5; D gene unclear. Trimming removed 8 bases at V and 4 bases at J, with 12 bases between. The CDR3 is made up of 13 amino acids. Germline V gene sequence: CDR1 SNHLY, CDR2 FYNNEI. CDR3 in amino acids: CASGQDGNQPQHF. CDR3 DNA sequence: TGTGCCAGCGGGCAGGATGGGAATCAGCCCCAGCATTTT.

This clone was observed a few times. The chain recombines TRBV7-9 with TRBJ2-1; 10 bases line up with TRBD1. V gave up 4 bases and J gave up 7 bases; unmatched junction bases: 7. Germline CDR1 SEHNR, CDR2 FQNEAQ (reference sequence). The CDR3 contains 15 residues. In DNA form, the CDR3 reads TGTGCCAGCAGCTCGCCGGGACAGGGGTGGAATGAGCAGTTCTTC. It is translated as CASSSPGQGWNEQFF.

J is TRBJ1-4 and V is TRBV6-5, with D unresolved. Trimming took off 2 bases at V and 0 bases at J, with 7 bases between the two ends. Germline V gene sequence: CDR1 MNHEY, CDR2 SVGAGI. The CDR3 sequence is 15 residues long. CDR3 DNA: TGTGCCAGCAGTTACCAACAGACAACTAATGAAAAACTGTTTTTT. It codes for CASSYQQTTNEKLFF.

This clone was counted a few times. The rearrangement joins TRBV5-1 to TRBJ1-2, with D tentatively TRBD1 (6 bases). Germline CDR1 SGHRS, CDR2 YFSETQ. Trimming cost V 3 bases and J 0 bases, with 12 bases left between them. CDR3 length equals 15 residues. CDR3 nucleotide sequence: TGCGCCAGCAGCTCCTCGGGACAAACTAACTATGGCTACACCTTC. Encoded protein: CASSSSGQTNYGYTF.

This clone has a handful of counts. The chain's CDR3 is CAWSTGWEQYF. The CDR3 coding sequence is TGTGCCTGGAGTACAGGGTGGGAGCAGTACTTC. The chain links TRBV30 to TRBJ2-7, with D tentatively TRBD1 (6 bases). The CDR3 has 11 residues. Trimming pared 2 bases from V and 7 bases from J, leaving 9 bases between. Germline V gene lookup returns CDR1 GTSNPN and CDR2 SVGIG (reference sequence).

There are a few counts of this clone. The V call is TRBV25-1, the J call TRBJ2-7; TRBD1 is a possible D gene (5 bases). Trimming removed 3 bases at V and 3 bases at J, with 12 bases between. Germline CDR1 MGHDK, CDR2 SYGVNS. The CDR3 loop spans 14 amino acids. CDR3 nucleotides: TGTGCCAGCAGTGATGACAGTCGCCTCTACGAGCAGTACTTC. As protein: CASSDDSRLYEQYF.

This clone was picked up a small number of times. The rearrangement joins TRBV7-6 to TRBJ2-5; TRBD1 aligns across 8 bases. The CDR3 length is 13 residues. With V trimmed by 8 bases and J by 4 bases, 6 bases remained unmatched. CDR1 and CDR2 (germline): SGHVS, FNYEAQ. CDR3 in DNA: TGTGCCAGCGGGCAGGGGGCTGGAGAGACCCAGTACTTC. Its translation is CASGQGAGETQYF.

CDR3 region: CASRTQGQGYTF. The CDR3 DNA reads as TGTGCCAGCAGGACCCAGGGACAAGGCTACACCTTC. The chain recombines TRBV28 with TRBJ1-2; tentative D call: TRBD1 (6 bases). The V and J ends lost 6 bases and 8 bases respectively, with 13 bases between them. The germline V gene encodes CDR1 MDHEN and CDR2 SYDVKM. This CDR3 has 12 amino acids.

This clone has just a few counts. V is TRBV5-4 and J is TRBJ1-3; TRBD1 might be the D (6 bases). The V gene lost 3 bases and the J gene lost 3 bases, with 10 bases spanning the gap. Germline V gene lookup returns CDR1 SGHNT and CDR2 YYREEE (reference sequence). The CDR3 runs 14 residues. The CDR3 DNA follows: TGTGCCAGCAGCTATGCAGGGGATGGAAACACCATATATTTT. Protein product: CASSYAGDGNTIYF.

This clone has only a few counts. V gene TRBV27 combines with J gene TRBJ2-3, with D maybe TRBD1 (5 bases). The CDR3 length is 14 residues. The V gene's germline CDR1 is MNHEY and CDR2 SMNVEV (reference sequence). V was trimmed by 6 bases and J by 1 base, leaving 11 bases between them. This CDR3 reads CASSLQGRTDTQYF. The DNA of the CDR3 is TGTGCCAGCAGCCTTCAGGGCCGCACAGATACGCAGTATTTT.

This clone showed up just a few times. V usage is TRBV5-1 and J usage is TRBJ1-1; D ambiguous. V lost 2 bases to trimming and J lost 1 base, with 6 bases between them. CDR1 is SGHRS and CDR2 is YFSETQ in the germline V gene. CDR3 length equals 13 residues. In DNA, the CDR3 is TGCGCCAGCAGCTTTGAGGGGAACACTGAAGCTTTCTTT. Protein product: CASSFEGNTEAFF. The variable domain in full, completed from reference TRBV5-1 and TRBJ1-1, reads KAGVTQTPRYLIKTRGQQVTLSCSPISGHRSVSWYQQTPGQGLQFLFEYFSETQRNKGNFPGRFSGRQFSNSRSEMNVSTLELGDSALYLCASSFEGNTEAFFGQGTRLTVV.

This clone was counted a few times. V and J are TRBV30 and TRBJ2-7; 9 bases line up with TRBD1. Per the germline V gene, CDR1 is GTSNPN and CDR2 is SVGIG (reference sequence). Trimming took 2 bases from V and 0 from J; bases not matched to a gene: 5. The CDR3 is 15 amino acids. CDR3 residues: CAWSSRDRVSYEQYF. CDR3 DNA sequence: TGTGCCTGGAGTTCCCGGGACAGGGTCTCCTACGAGCAGTACTTC.

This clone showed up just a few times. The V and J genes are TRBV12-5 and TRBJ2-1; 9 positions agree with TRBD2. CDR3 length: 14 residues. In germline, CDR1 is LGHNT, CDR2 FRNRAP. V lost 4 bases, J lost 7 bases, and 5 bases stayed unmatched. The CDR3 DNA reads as TGTGCTAGTGGTTCCCCGGGACTAGCAAATGAGCAGTTCTTC. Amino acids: CASGSPGLANEQFF.

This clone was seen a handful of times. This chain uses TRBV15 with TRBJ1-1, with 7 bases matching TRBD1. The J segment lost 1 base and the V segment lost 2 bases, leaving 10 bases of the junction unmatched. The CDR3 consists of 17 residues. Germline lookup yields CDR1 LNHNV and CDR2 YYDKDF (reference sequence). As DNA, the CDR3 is TGTGCCACCAGCAGAAAATTAACCCGGGACAGGAACACTGAAGCTTTCTTT. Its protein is CATSRKLTRDRNTEAFF. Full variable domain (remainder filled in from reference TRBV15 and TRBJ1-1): DAMVIQNPRYQVTQFGKPVTLSCSQTLNHNVMYWYQQKSSQAPKLLFHYYDKDFNNEADTPDNFQSRRPNTSFCFLDIRSPGLGDTAMYLCATSRKLTRDRNTEAFFGQGTRLTVV.

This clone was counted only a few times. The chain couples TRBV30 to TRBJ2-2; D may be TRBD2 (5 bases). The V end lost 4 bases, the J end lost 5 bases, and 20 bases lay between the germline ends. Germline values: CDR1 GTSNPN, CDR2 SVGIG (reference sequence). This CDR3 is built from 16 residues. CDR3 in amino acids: CAWIQKPGIPTGELFF. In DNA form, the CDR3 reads TGTGCCTGGATACAGAAACCCGGGATTCCAACCGGGGAGCTGTTTTTT.

The CDR3 is CASSAFPSGRAGGTQYF. CDR3 bases: TGTGCCAGCAGCGCCTTCCCAAGCGGGAGGGCTGGGGGTACGCAGTATTTT. The J gene is TRBJ2-3, the V gene TRBV9, with 10 bases identical to TRBD2. Germline V gives CDR1 SGDLS, CDR2 YYNGEE. This CDR3 contains 17 residues. The J segment lost 8 bases and the V segment lost 3 bases, leaving 15 bases of the junction unmatched.

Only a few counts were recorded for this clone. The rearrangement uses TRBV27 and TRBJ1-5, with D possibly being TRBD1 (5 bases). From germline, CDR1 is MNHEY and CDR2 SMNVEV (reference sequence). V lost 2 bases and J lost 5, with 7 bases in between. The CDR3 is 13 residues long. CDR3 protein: CASSLQGDQPQHF. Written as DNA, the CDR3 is TGTGCCAGCAGTTTACAAGGGGATCAGCCCCAGCATTTT.

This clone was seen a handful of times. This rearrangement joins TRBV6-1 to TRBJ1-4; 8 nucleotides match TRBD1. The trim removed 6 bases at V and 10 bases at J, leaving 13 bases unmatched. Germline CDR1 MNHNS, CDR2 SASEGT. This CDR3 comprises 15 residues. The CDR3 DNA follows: TGTGCCAGCAGCGAAAGGACAGGGAGTACACGAAAACTGTTTTTT. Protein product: CASSERTGSTRKLFF.

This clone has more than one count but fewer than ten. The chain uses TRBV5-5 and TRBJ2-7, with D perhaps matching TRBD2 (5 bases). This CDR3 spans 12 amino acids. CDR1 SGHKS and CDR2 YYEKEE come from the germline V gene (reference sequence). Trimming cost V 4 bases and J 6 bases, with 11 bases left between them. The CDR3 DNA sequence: TGTGCCAGCAGCCCGGAGGCAGTCGAGCAGTACTTC. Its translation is CASSPEAVEQYF.

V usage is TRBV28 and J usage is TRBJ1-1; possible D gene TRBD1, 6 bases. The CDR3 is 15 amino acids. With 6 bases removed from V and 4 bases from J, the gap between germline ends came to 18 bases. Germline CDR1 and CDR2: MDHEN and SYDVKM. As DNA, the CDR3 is TGTGCCAGCAGCCCCTCGGATAGGGGGGGCACTGAAGCTTTCTTT. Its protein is CASSPSDRGGTEAFF.

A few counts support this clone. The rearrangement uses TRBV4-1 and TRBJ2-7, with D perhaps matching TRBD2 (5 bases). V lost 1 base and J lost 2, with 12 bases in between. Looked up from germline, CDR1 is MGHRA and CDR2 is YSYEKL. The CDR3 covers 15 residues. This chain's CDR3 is CASSQVEGSAYEQYF. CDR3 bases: TGCGCCAGCAGCCAAGTGGAAGGGAGCGCCTACGAGCAGTACTTC.

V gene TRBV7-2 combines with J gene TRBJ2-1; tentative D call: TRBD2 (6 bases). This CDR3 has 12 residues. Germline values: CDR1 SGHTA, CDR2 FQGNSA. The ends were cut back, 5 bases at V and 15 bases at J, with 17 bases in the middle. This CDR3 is CASSDQTRSRFF. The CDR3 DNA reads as TGTGCCAGCAGCGATCAGACTAGGTCGCGGTTCTTC.

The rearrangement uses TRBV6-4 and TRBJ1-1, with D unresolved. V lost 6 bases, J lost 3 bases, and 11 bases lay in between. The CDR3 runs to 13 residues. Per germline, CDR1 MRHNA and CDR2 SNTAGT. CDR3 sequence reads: CASSLETYTEAFF. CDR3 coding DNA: TGTGCCAGCAGCCTCGAAACTTACACTGAAGCTTTCTTT.

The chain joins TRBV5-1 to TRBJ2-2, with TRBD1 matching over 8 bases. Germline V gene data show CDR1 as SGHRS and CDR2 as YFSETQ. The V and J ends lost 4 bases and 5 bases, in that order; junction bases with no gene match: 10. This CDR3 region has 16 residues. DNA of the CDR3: TGCGCCAGCAGCGCTACACAGGGGGTAGCAACCGGGGAGCTGTTTTTT. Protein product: CASSATQGVATGELFF.

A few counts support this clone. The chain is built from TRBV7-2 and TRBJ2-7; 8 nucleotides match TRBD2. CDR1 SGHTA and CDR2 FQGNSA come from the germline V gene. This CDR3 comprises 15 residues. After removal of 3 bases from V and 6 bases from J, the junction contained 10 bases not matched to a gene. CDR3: CASSFTTGTRLEQYF. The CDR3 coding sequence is TGTGCCAGCAGCTTCACCACCGGGACTAGGCTCGAGCAGTACTTC.

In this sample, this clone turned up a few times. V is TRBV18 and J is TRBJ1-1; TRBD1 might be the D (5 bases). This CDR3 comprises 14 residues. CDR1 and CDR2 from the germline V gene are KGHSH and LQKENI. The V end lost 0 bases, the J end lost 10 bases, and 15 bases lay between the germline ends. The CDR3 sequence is CASSPPPGSGLAFF. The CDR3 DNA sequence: TGTGCCAGCTCACCACCTCCTGGATCAGGGCTAGCTTTCTTT.

The CDR3 nucleotides read TGTGCCTGGACAGGGGGACCTGAAGCTTTCTTT. This encodes CAWTGGPEAFF. This chain uses TRBV30 with TRBJ1-1; TRBD1 matches 7 bases. V was pared by 4 bases and J by 6 bases, with 2 bases of the junction left unmatched. CDR3 length equals 11 residues. CDR1 and CDR2 (germline): GTSNPN, SVGIG (reference sequence).

The CDR3 loop reads CSVEDWIVKGALSYYGYTF. In DNA, the CDR3 is TGCAGCGTTGAAGATTGGATTGTAAAGGGGGCCTTATCATACTATGGCTACACCTTC. V gene TRBV29-1 combines with J gene TRBJ1-2, with 7 bases fitting TRBD1. Germline V gene lookup returns CDR1 SQVTM and CDR2 ANQGSEA. The V segment lost 0 bases and the J segment 3 bases; nucleotides outside the gene matches: 19. CDR3 size: 19 residues. Using reference TRBV29-1 and TRBJ1-2 for the parts outside the CDR3, the full variable domain is SAVISQKPSRDICQRGTSLTIQCQVDSQVTMMFWYRQQPGQSLTLIATANQGSEATYESGFVIDKFPISRPNLTFSTLTVSNMSPEDSSIYLCSVEDWIVKGALSYYGYTFGSGTRLTVV.

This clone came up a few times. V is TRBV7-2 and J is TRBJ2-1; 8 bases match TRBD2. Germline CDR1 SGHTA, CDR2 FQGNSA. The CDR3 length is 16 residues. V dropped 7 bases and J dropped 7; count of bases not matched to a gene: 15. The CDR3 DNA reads TGTGCCAGCACCCCCCACGGGCGGGGGGTGGGTAATGAGCAGTTCTTC. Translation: CASTPHGRGVGNEQFF.